A single sample is the source of the 6 T cell receptor beta chains below, sequenced in a study of monozygotic twins with inflammatory bowel disease. TCRdb re-called the 5' RACE reads, yielding one record per CDR3 amino acid sequence without DNA. This sample's table reports over 200,000 distinct CDR3 sequences. Material: blood. Receptors originate from a human donor with ulcerative colitis or Crohn's disease, or a healthy co-twin of an affected twin (not recorded which).

The V and J genes are TRBV18 and TRBJ2-5; TCRdb reports TRBD1, a call that lacks DNA to check it against. Germline CDR1 and CDR2: KGHSH and LQKENI. The CDR3 length is 13 residues. Here the CDR3 reads CASSPRVGETQYF.

The rearrangement joins TRBV4-1 to TRBJ2-3; absent DNA, TCRdb's TRBD2 call cannot be checked. Germline CDR1 MGHRA, CDR2 YSYEKL. This CDR3 is built from 16 residues. The CDR3: CASSQGAGYTVSTQYF.

The rearrangement links TRBV10-3 to TRBJ1-3; TCRdb lists TRBD1, though no DNA is available to test this call. The CDR3 extends over 15 amino acids. Germline V gene data show CDR1 as ENHRY and CDR2 as SYGVKD. The chain's CDR3 is CAISEGGSSGNTIYF.

This rearrangement joins TRBV27 to TRBJ2-5; the D call of TRBD1 rests on TCRdb alone, since no DNA is present to check it. This CDR3 comprises 12 residues. Germline V gives CDR1 MNHEY, CDR2 SMNVEV (reference sequence). CDR3 loop: CASSFRGETQYF.

The chain links TRBV6-6 to TRBJ1-3. Germline V gives CDR1 MNHNY, CDR2 SVGAGI (reference sequence). The CDR3 length is 14 residues. CDR3 sequence: CASSYQGAGNTIYF.

The chain is built from TRBV12-3 or TRBV12-4 and TRBJ2-5; TCRdb names TRBD2, which stays unverified in the absence of DNA. CDR3 size: 18 residues. The CDR3 loop reads CASSLAGTSAREWETQYF.